A selection of T cell receptor beta chains follows, all from one sample in a study of cytomegalovirus exposure and HLA in healthy donors. Profiling relied on immunoSEQ multiplex PCR, and the TCRdb table lists in-frame clones only, not all of them. The table records more than 110,000 clones, 80% of them present only once. Material: PBMCs. These TCRs come from a man aged 50 to 60 in good health and CMV-seronegative. Each CDR3 is given with its conserved first and last residue. Each record gives: clone size, D gene, J gene, V gene, CDR3 protein, CDR3 DNA. A D gene is named only where the DNA matches it firmly. The size of a clone is reported for some rows only, either as once, few or many, or as a class for expanded clones.

- - TRBJ1-2 TRBV6-1 CASRKGGEGLYGYTF TGTGCCAGCAGGAAAGGGGGAGAGGGGCTCTATGGCTACACCTTC
- - TRBJ2-5 TRBV11-2 CASSLPGILGETQYF TGTGCCAGCAGCTTACCGGGAATATTAGGGGAGACCCAGTACTTC
- - TRBJ2-3 TRBV19 CASSPARTAQSFTDTQYF TGTGCCAGTAGTCCTGCCCGGACAGCTCAGAGCTTCACAGATACGCAGTATTTT
few - TRBJ2-5 TRBV18 CASSLASQETQYF TGTGCCAGCTCACTAGCTTCCCAAGAGACCCAGTACTTC
- - TRBJ2-3 TRBV7-9 CASSFMQDDTQYF TGTGCCAGCAGCTTTATGCAGGATGATACGCAGTATTTT
- TRBD2 TRBJ2-1 TRBV9 CASSVKAGGQVNEQFF TGTGCCAGCAGCGTAAAAGCGGGGGGGCAGGTCAATGAGCAGTTCTTC
- TRBD2 TRBJ2-1 TRBV9 CASSVWTSGYNEQFF TGTGCCAGCAGCGTATGGACTAGCGGCTACAATGAGCAGTTCTTC
- - TRBJ2-7 TRBV5-8 CASSLGGGPYEQYF TGTGCCAGCAGCTTGGGAGGGGGACCCTACGAGCAGTACTTC
- TRBD1 TRBJ2-2 TRBV5-4 CASSGKQGIGTGELFF TGTGCCAGCAGCGGGAAACAGGGGATAGGCACCGGGGAGCTGTTTTTT
- - TRBJ2-4 TRBV7-2 CASSLGMTRRF TGTGCCAGCAGCTTAGGGATGACCCGCAGGTTC
- - TRBJ1-4 TRBV7-2 CASSLVQGFDEKLFF TGTGCCAGCAGCTTAGTGCAGGGTTTCGATGAAAAACTGTTTTTT
- TRBD1 TRBJ2-1 TRBV7-6 CASSSDRANYNEQFF TGTGCCAGCAGCTCGGACAGGGCAAATTACAATGAGCAGTTCTTC
- TRBD2 TRBJ2-3 TRBV5-1 CASSSTSGAPDTQYF TGCGCCAGCAGCTCGACTAGCGGGGCCCCAGATACGCAGTATTTT
few TRBD1 TRBJ1-1 TRBV6-1 CASTPNSDRGTEAFF TGTGCCAGCACTCCAAACTCGGACAGGGGCACTGAAGCTTTCTTT